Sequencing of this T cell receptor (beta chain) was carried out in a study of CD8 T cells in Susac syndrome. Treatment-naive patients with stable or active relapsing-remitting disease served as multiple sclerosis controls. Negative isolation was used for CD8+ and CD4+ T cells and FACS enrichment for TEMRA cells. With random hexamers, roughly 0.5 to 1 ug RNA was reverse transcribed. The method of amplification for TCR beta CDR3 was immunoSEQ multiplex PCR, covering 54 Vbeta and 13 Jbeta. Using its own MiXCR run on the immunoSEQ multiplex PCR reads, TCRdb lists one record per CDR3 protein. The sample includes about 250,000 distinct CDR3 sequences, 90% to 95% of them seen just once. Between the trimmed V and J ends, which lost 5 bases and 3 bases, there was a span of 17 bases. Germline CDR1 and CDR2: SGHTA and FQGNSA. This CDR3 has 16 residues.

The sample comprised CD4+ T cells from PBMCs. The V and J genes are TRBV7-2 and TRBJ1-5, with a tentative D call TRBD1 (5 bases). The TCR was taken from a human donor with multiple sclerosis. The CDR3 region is CASSPRGGGPNQPQHF. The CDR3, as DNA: TGTGCCAGCAGCCCTCGCGGGGGAGGTCCCAATCAGCCCCAGCATTTT. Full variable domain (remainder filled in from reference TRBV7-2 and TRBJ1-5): GAGVSQSPSNKVTEKGKDVELRCDPISGHTALYWYRQSLGQGLEFLIYFQGNSAPDKSGLPSDRFSAERTGGSVSTLTIQRTQQEDSAVYLCASSPRGGGPNQPQHFGDGTRLSIL.